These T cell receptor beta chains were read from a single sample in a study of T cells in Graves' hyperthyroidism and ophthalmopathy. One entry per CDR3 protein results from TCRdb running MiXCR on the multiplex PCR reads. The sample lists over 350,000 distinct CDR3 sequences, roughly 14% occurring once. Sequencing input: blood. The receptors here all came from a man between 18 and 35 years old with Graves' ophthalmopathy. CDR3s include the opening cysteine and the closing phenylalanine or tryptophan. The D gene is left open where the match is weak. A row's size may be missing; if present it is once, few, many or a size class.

CDR3 protein: CASSLGAMNTEAFF
CDR3 DNA: TGCGCCAGCAGCTTGGGGGCGATGAACACTGAAGCTTTCTTT
D gene: -
clone size: many
J gene: TRBJ1-1
V gene: TRBV5-1

CDR3 protein: CAWSGDRGRSYGYTF
CDR3 DNA: TGTGCCTGGAGTGGGGACAGGGGGCGAAGCTATGGCTACACCTTC
D gene: TRBD1
clone size: many
J gene: TRBJ1-2
V gene: TRBV30

CDR3 protein: CASSMGEWGADTQYF
CDR3 DNA: TGTGCCAGCAGTATGGGGGAGTGGGGCGCAGATACGCAGTATTTT
D gene: -
clone size: few
J gene: TRBJ2-3
V gene: TRBV12-3/TRBV12-4

CDR3 protein: CASSWGEGDEQFF
CDR3 DNA: TGTGCCAGCAGCTGGGGAGAGGGAGATGAGCAGTTCTTC
D gene: -
clone size: -
J gene: TRBJ2-1
V gene: TRBV13

CDR3 protein: CASRLRMNTGELFF
CDR3 DNA: TGTGCCAGCAGGCTGCGGATGAACACCGGGGAGCTGTTTTTT
D gene: -
clone size: -
J gene: TRBJ2-2
V gene: TRBV27

CDR3 protein: CASSAGHLNNQPQHF
CDR3 DNA: TGTGCCAGCAGTGCCGGACACCTTAATAATCAGCCCCAGCATTTT
D gene: -
clone size: -
J gene: TRBJ1-5
V gene: TRBV6-1

CDR3 protein: CASSPGRNAEAFF
CDR3 DNA: TGTGCCAGCAGCCCGGGGCGAAATGCTGAAGCTTTCTTT
D gene: -
clone size: many
J gene: TRBJ1-1
V gene: TRBV7-2

CDR3 protein: CASRRGNWYNEQFF
CDR3 DNA: TGCGCCAGCAGGAGGGGGAATTGGTACAATGAGCAGTTCTTC
D gene: -
clone size: -
J gene: TRBJ2-1
V gene: TRBV10-2

CDR3 protein: CASGYRSGQPQHF
CDR3 DNA: TGTGCCAGCGGCTACAGGTCTGGACAGCCCCAGCATTTT
D gene: -
clone size: few
J gene: TRBJ1-5
V gene: TRBV6-7

CDR3 protein: CSVDTAGEGYTF
CDR3 DNA: TGCAGCGTTGACACGGCCGGGGAAGGCTACACCTTC
D gene: -
clone size: many
J gene: TRBJ1-2
V gene: TRBV29-1

CDR3 protein: CAWSVGFVGEKLFF
CDR3 DNA: TGTGCCTGGAGTGTAGGGTTCGTAGGGGAAAAACTGTTTTTT
D gene: -
clone size: few
J gene: TRBJ1-4
V gene: TRBV30

CDR3 protein: CASSFITGIAEQYF
CDR3 DNA: TGTGCCAGCAGTTTTATAACAGGGATTGCCGAGCAGTACTTC
D gene: -
clone size: few
J gene: TRBJ2-7
V gene: TRBV27

CDR3 protein: CNAWGAYNEQFF
CDR3 DNA: TGCAATGCTTGGGGAGCCTACAATGAGCAGTTCTTC
D gene: -
clone size: -
J gene: TRBJ2-1
V gene: TRBV20-1

CDR3 protein: CASTLGGYSNQPQHF
CDR3 DNA: TGTGCCAGTACCCTAGGGGGGTATAGCAATCAGCCCCAGCATTTT
D gene: -
clone size: few
J gene: TRBJ1-5
V gene: TRBV19

CDR3 protein: CASSFASRYEQYF
CDR3 DNA: TGTGCCAGCAGCTTCGCCTCGAGATACGAGCAGTACTTC
D gene: -
clone size: many
J gene: TRBJ2-7
V gene: TRBV13

CDR3 protein: CASSVQGFQPQHF
CDR3 DNA: TGTGCCAGCAGCGTTCAGGGATTTCAGCCCCAGCATTTT
D gene: -
clone size: many
J gene: TRBJ1-5
V gene: TRBV2

CDR3 protein: CASSLDTRGTEAFF
CDR3 DNA: TGTGCCAGCAGCTTAGATACAAGGGGCACTGAAGCTTTCTTT
D gene: -
clone size: many
J gene: TRBJ1-1
V gene: TRBV11-2

CDR3 protein: CASTPDRAQYF
CDR3 DNA: TGTGCCAGCACTCCCGACAGGGCCCAGTACTTC
D gene: TRBD1
clone size: many
J gene: TRBJ2-5
V gene: TRBV11-2

CDR3 protein: CASSGSGGVSYEQYF
CDR3 DNA: TGTGCCAGCAGCGGGAGCGGGGGGGTTTCCTACGAGCAGTACTTC
D gene: TRBD2
clone size: -
J gene: TRBJ2-7
V gene: TRBV9

CDR3 protein: CATSDSLLAGRFF
CDR3 DNA: TGTGCCACCAGTGATTCGCTACTAGCGGGGAGGTTCTTC
D gene: TRBD2
clone size: few
J gene: TRBJ2-1
V gene: TRBV24-1

CDR3 protein: CASSPNSGLAGGHEQYF
CDR3 DNA: TGTGCCAGCAGCCCTAACAGCGGACTAGCGGGGGGCCACGAGCAGTACTTC
D gene: TRBD2
clone size: few
J gene: TRBJ2-7
V gene: TRBV7-9

CDR3 protein: CASSYGPSSTDTQYF
CDR3 DNA: TGTGCCAGCAGTTACGGCCCAAGTTCCACAGATACGCAGTATTTT
D gene: -
clone size: many
J gene: TRBJ2-3
V gene: TRBV27

CDR3 protein: CASSAFETGPSDTQYF
CDR3 DNA: TGCGCCAGCAGCGCTTTTGAGACAGGGCCCTCAGATACGCAGTATTTT
D gene: TRBD1
clone size: many
J gene: TRBJ2-3
V gene: TRBV5-1

CDR3 protein: CASSTTPVPIADTQYF
CDR3 DNA: TGTGCCAGCAGCACGACCCCCGTTCCCATTGCCGATACGCAGTATTTT
D gene: -
clone size: -
J gene: TRBJ2-3
V gene: TRBV7-2

CDR3 protein: CASSLQGAGYGYTF
CDR3 DNA: TGTGCCAGCAGCCTACAGGGGGCTGGCTATGGCTACACCTTC
D gene: TRBD1
clone size: many
J gene: TRBJ1-2
V gene: TRBV12-3/TRBV12-4

CDR3 protein: CAWSLGVNQPQHF
CDR3 DNA: TGTGCCTGGAGTCTAGGGGTTAACCAGCCCCAGCATTTT
D gene: -
clone size: many
J gene: TRBJ1-5
V gene: TRBV30

CDR3 protein: CSARDHGRGTQYF
CDR3 DNA: TGCAGTGCTAGAGATCATGGGAGGGGGACCCAGTACTTC
D gene: TRBD2
clone size: many
J gene: TRBJ2-5
V gene: TRBV20-1

CDR3 protein: CASSRREGESYEQFF
CDR3 DNA: TGTGCCAGCAGCAGAAGGGAGGGTGAGTCCTACGAGCAGTTCTTC
D gene: TRBD2
clone size: -
J gene: TRBJ2-1
V gene: TRBV4-2

CDR3 protein: CAWSVKDREVGELFF
CDR3 DNA: TGTGCCTGGAGTGTAAAGGACAGGGAGGTCGGGGAGCTGTTTTTT
D gene: TRBD1
clone size: many
J gene: TRBJ2-2
V gene: TRBV30

CDR3 protein: CASNLAGNTGELFF
CDR3 DNA: TGTGCCAGCAATCTAGCGGGAAACACCGGGGAGCTGTTTTTT
D gene: TRBD2
clone size: -
J gene: TRBJ2-2
V gene: TRBV25-1

CDR3 protein: CATSAGTSYNEQFF
CDR3 DNA: TGTGCCACCAGTGCAGGGACTAGTTACAATGAGCAGTTCTTC
D gene: TRBD2
clone size: -
J gene: TRBJ2-1
V gene: TRBV24-1

CDR3 protein: CASSLSGAGYTF
CDR3 DNA: TGTGCCAGCAGCTTATCAGGGGCCGGCTACACCTTC
D gene: -
clone size: many
J gene: TRBJ1-2
V gene: TRBV11-2

CDR3 protein: CASSLSDSPFTYGYTF
CDR3 DNA: TGTGCCAGCAGCTTATCCGACTCCCCTTTTACCTATGGCTACACCTTC
D gene: -
clone size: -
J gene: TRBJ1-2
V gene: TRBV7-8

CDR3 protein: CASRQRSRGLGANVLTF
CDR3 DNA: TGTGCCAGCAGGCAGCGATCGAGGGGGCTAGGGGCCAACGTCCTGACTTTC
D gene: TRBD1
clone size: -
J gene: TRBJ2-6
V gene: TRBV3-1

CDR3 protein: CASSVRNSTGQVFTNYGYTF
CDR3 DNA: TGCGCCAGCAGCGTCCGGAACAGTACGGGACAGGTTTTCACTAACTATGGCTACACCTTC
D gene: TRBD1
clone size: -
J gene: TRBJ1-2
V gene: TRBV5-1

CDR3 protein: CASSLSVYRFEQFF
CDR3 DNA: TGTGCCAGCAGTTTATCTGTATACCGCTTTGAGCAGTTCTTC
D gene: -
clone size: many
J gene: TRBJ2-1
V gene: TRBV27

CDR3 protein: CSVDLGGANTGELFF
CDR3 DNA: TGCAGCGTTGACCTAGGCGGAGCGAACACCGGGGAGCTGTTTTTT
D gene: -
clone size: few
J gene: TRBJ2-2
V gene: TRBV29-1

CDR3 protein: CASSQTGNAEAFF
CDR3 DNA: TGTGCCAGCAGCCAGACAGGGAACGCTGAAGCTTTCTTT
D gene: TRBD1
clone size: -
J gene: TRBJ1-1
V gene: TRBV2

CDR3 protein: CASSYSATSPYNEQFF
CDR3 DNA: TGTGCCAGCAGTTACTCGGCGACTAGCCCCTACAATGAGCAGTTCTTC
D gene: TRBD2
clone size: many
J gene: TRBJ2-1
V gene: TRBV6-5

CDR3 protein: CSAGGGYYGYTF
CDR3 DNA: TGCAGTGCAGGGGGCGGCTACTATGGCTACACCTTC
D gene: TRBD1
clone size: -
J gene: TRBJ1-2
V gene: TRBV20-1